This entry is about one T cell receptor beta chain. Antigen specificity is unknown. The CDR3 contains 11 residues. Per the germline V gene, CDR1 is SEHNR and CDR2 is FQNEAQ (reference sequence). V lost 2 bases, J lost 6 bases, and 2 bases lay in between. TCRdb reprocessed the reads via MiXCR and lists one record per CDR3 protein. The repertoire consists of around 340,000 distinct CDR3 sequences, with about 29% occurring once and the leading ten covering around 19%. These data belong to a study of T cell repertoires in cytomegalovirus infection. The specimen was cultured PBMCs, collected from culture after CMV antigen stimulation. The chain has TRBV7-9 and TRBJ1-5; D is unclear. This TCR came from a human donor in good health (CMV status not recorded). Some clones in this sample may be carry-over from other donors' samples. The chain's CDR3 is CASSLLQPQHF. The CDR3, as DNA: TGTGCCAGCAGCTTACTTCAGCCCCAGCATTTT.